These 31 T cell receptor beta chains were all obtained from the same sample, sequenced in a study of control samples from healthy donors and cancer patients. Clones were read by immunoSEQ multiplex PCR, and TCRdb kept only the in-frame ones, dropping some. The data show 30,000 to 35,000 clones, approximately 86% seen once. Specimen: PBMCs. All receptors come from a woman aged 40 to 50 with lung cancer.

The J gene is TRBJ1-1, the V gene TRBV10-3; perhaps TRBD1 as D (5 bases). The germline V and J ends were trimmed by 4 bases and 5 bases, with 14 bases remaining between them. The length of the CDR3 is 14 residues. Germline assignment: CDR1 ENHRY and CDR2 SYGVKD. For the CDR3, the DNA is TGTGCCATCAGTGGTGGCAGGGCCGGTACTGAAGCTTTCTTT. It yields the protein CAISGGRAGTEAFF.

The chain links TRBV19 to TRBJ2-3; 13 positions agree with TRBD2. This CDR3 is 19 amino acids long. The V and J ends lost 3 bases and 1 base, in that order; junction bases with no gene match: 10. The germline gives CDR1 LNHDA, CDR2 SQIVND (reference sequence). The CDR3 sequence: CASSILWTSGGFGTDTQYF. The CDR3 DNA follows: TGTGCCAGTAGTATCTTGTGGACTAGCGGGGGCTTCGGCACAGATACGCAGTATTTT.

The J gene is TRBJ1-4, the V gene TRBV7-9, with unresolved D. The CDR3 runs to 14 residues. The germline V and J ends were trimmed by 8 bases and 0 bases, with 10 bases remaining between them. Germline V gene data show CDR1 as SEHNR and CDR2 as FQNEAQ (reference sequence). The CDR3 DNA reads TGTGCCAGCGGACGTGGTGCAACTAATGAAAAACTGTTTTTT. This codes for CASGRGATNEKLFF.

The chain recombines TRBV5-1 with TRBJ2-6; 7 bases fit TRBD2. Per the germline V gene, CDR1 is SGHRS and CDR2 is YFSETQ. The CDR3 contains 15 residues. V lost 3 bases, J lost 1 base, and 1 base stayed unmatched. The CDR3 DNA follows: TGCGCCAGCAGCTCCGGGGGGTCTGGGGCCAACGTCCTGACTTTC. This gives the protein CASSSGGSGANVLTF.

The CDR3 loop is CATSPSGNTDTQYF. CDR3 nucleotide sequence: TGTGCCACAAGTCCGAGCGGAAACACAGATACGCAGTATTTT. The rearrangement joins TRBV7-9 to TRBJ2-3; D is possibly TRBD2 (5 bases). The V end was cut by 10 bases, the J end by 2 bases, with 16 bases between. The CDR3 has 14 amino acids. Per germline, CDR1 SEHNR and CDR2 FQNEAQ (reference sequence).

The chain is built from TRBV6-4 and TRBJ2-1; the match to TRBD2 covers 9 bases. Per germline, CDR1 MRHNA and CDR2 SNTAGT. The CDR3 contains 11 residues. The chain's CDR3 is CVVSGGNEQFF. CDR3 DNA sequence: TGTGTAGTTAGCGGGGGCAATGAGCAGTTCTTC.

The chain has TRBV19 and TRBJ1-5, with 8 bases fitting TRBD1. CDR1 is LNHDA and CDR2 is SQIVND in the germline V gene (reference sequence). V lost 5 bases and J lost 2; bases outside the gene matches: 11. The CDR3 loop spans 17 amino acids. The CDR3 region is CASSPTGGSDGNQPQHF. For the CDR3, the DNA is TGTGCCAGTAGTCCCACAGGGGGGAGTGATGGCAATCAGCCCCAGCATTTT.

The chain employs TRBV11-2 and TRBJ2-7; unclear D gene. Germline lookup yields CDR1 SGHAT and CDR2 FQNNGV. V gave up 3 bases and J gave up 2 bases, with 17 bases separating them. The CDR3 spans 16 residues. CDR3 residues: CASSLTGLDGTYEQYF. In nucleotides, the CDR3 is TGTGCCAGCAGCTTGACTGGATTGGACGGAACCTACGAGCAGTACTTC. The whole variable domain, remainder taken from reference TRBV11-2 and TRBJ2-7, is EAGVAQSPRYKIIEKRQSVAFWCNPISGHATLYWYQQILGQGPKLLIQFQNNGVVDDSQLPKDRFSAERLKGVDSTLKIQPAKLEDSAVYLCASSLTGLDGTYEQYFGPGTRLTVT.

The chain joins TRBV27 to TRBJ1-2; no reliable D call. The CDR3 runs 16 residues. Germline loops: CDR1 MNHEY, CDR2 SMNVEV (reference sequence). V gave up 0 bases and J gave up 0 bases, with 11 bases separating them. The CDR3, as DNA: TGTGCCAGCAGTTTATCGTCGGACGGAGCTAACTATGGCTACACCTTC. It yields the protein CASSLSSDGANYGYTF.

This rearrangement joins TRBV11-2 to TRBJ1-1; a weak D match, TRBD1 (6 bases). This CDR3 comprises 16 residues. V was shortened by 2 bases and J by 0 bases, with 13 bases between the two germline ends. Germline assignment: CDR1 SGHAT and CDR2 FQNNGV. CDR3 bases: TGTGCCAGCAGCTTAAAGGCAGGGGTTGTGAACACTGAAGCTTTCTTT. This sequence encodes CASSLKAGVVNTEAFF.

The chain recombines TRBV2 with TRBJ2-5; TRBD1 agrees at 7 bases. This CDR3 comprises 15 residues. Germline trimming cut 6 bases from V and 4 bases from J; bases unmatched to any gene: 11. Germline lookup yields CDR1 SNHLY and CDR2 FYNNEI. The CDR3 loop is CASSQQGMVGETQYF. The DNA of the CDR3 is TGTGCCAGCAGCCAACAGGGGATGGTGGGAGAGACCCAGTACTTC.

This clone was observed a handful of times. The CDR3 reads CAWSYGTVNTEAFF. The DNA for the CDR3 is TGTGCCTGGAGTTATGGGACAGTAAACACTGAAGCTTTCTTT. The chain combines TRBV30 with TRBJ1-1; 7 bases match TRBD1. The CDR3 is 14 amino acids. Germline loops: CDR1 GTSNPN, CDR2 SVGIG (reference sequence). The junction had 5 bases not matched to a gene; V was cut back by 2 bases and J by 2 bases.

Here the CDR3 reads CASSLVVSERGYTF. Written as DNA, the CDR3 is TGTGCCAGCAGCTTAGTAGTGTCAGAAAGGGGCTACACCTTC. The chain recombines TRBV7-9 with TRBJ1-2; no clear D. CDR1 SEHNR and CDR2 FQNEAQ come from the germline V gene (reference sequence). With 1 base removed from V and 8 bases from J, the gap between germline ends came to 14 bases. The CDR3 covers 14 residues.

In DNA form, the CDR3 reads TGTGCCAGCAGCCAAGAGAGTCCGGACAGCTTTCAAGAGACCCAGTACTTC. Its translation is CASSQESPDSFQETQYF. The chain combines TRBV14 with TRBJ2-5; D may be TRBD1 (6 bases). Germline V CDR1 and CDR2: SGHDN, FVKESK. The CDR3 spans 17 residues. V was cut by 0 bases and J by 2 bases, with 16 bases left in between.

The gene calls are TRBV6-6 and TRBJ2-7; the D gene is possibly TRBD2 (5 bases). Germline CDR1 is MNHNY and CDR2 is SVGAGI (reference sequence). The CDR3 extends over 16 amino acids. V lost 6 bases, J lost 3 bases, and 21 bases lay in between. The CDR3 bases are TGTGCCAGCAGGACAATGACACGGGGAGAGATCTACGAGCAGTACTTC. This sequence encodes CASRTMTRGEIYEQYF.

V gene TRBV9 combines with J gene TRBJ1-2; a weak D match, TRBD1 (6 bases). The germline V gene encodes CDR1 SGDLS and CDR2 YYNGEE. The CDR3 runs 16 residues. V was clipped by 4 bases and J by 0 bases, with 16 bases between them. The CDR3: CASSSGQQIPNYGYTF. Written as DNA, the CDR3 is TGTGCCAGCAGCTCAGGACAGCAAATACCTAACTATGGCTACACCTTC.

The CDR3 region is CASSVGASGGRADTQYF. CDR3 bases: TGTGCCAGCAGCGTAGGTGCTAGCGGGGGGCGCGCAGATACGCAGTATTTT. The chain employs TRBV9 and TRBJ2-3; 11 nucleotides align to TRBD2. The ends lost 0 bases at V and 4 bases at J; junction bases unmatched: 7. CDR3 length equals 17 residues. Germline V gene sequence: CDR1 SGDLS, CDR2 YYNGEE.

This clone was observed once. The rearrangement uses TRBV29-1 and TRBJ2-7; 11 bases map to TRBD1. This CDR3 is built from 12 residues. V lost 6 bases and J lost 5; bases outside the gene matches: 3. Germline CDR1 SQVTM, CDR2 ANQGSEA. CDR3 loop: CSVWGQGDEQYF. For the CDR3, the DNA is TGCAGCGTGTGGGGACAGGGGGACGAGCAGTACTTC.

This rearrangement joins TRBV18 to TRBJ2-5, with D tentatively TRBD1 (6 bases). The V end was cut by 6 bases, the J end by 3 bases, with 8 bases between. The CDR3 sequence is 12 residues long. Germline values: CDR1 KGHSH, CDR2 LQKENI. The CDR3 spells CASSSGEETQYF. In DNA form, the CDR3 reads TGTGCCAGCTCGTCAGGGGAAGAGACCCAGTACTTC.

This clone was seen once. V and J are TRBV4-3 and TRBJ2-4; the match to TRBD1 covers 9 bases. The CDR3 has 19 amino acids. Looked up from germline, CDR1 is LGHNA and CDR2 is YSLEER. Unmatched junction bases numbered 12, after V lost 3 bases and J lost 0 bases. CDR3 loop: CASSQNRGPPSLAKNIQYF. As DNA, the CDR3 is TGCGCCAGCAGCCAGAACAGGGGGCCCCCTTCACTAGCCAAAAACATTCAGTACTTC.

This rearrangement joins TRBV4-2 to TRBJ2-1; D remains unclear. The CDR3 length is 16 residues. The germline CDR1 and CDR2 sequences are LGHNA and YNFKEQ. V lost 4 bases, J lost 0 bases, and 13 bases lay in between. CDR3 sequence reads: CASSPLGLSSYNEQFF. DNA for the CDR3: TGTGCCAGCAGCCCTCTAGGGCTTAGCTCCTACAATGAGCAGTTCTTC.

The CDR3 region is CASSPFGGGIETQYF. Here the CDR3 DNA reads TGTGCCAGCAGCCCCTTCGGAGGGGGTATAGAGACCCAGTACTTC. J is TRBJ2-5 and V is TRBV9; the D call may be TRBD1 or TRBD2 (6 bases each). Germline V gives CDR1 SGDLS, CDR2 YYNGEE. V gave up 4 bases and J gave up 4 bases, with 17 bases separating them. The CDR3 extends over 15 amino acids.

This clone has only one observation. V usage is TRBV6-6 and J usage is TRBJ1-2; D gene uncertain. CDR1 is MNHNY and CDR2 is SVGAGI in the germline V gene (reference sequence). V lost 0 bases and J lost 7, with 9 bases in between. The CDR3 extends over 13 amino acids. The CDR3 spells CASSYSPETGYTF. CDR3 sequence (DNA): TGTGCCAGCAGTTACTCGCCAGAAACTGGCTACACCTTC.

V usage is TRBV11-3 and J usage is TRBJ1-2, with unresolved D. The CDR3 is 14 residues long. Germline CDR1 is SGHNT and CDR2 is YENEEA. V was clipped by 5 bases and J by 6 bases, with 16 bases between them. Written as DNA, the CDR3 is TGTGCCAGCAGCCCAAGGTTGAGGAATGATGGCTACACCTTC. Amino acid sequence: CASSPRLRNDGYTF.

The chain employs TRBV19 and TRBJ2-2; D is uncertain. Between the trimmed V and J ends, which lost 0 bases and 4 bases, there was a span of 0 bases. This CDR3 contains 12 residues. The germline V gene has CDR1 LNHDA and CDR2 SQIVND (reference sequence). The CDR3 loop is CASSIDTGELFF. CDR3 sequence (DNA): TGTGCCAGTAGTATAGACACCGGGGAGCTGTTTTTT.

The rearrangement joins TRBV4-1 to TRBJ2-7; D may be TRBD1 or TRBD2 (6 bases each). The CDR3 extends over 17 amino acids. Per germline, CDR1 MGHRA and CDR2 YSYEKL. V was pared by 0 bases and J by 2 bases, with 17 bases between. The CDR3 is CASSQDGPGAAAYEQYF. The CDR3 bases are TGCGCCAGCAGCCAAGATGGGCCGGGGGCCGCAGCCTACGAGCAGTACTTC.

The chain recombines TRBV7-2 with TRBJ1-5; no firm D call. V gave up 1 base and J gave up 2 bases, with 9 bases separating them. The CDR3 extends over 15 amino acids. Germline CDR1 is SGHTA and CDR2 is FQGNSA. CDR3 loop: CASSLGIRGNQPQHF. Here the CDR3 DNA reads TGTGCCAGCAGCTTAGGGATTCGGGGCAATCAGCCCCAGCATTTT.

Here the CDR3 DNA reads TGTGCCAGCAGCAAAGCCCCCACCGGGATCGGGACCGGGGAGCTGTTTTTT. Amino acids: CASSKAPTGIGTGELFF. The gene calls are TRBV21-1 and TRBJ2-2; the listed D gene, TRBD2, was not tested against the DNA. TRBV21-1 is termed a pseudogene. CDR3 length: 17 amino acids.

The chain's CDR3 is CASSFEKNTEAFF. The CDR3 coding sequence is TGTGCCAGCAGCTTCGAAAAGAACACTGAAGCTTTCTTT. The V call is TRBV11-3, the J call TRBJ1-1, with unresolved D. This CDR3 has 13 amino acids. CDR1 SGHNT and CDR2 YENEEA come from the germline V gene. Trimming shortened V by 3 bases and J by 1 base, and 6 bases separated the two germline ends.

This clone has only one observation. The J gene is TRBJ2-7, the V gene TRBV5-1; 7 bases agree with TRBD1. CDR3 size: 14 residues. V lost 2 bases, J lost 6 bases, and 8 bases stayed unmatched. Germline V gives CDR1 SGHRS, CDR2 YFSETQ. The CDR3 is CASSFPQGLGEQYF. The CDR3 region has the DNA TGCGCCAGCAGCTTCCCACAGGGGTTGGGCGAGCAGTACTTC.

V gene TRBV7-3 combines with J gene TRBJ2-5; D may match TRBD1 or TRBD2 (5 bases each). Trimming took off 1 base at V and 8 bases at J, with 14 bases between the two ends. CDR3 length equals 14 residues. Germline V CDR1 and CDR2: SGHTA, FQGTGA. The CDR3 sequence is CASSLRGAGRTQYF. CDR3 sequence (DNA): TGTGCCAGCAGCTTAAGAGGTGCAGGGAGAACCCAGTACTTC.